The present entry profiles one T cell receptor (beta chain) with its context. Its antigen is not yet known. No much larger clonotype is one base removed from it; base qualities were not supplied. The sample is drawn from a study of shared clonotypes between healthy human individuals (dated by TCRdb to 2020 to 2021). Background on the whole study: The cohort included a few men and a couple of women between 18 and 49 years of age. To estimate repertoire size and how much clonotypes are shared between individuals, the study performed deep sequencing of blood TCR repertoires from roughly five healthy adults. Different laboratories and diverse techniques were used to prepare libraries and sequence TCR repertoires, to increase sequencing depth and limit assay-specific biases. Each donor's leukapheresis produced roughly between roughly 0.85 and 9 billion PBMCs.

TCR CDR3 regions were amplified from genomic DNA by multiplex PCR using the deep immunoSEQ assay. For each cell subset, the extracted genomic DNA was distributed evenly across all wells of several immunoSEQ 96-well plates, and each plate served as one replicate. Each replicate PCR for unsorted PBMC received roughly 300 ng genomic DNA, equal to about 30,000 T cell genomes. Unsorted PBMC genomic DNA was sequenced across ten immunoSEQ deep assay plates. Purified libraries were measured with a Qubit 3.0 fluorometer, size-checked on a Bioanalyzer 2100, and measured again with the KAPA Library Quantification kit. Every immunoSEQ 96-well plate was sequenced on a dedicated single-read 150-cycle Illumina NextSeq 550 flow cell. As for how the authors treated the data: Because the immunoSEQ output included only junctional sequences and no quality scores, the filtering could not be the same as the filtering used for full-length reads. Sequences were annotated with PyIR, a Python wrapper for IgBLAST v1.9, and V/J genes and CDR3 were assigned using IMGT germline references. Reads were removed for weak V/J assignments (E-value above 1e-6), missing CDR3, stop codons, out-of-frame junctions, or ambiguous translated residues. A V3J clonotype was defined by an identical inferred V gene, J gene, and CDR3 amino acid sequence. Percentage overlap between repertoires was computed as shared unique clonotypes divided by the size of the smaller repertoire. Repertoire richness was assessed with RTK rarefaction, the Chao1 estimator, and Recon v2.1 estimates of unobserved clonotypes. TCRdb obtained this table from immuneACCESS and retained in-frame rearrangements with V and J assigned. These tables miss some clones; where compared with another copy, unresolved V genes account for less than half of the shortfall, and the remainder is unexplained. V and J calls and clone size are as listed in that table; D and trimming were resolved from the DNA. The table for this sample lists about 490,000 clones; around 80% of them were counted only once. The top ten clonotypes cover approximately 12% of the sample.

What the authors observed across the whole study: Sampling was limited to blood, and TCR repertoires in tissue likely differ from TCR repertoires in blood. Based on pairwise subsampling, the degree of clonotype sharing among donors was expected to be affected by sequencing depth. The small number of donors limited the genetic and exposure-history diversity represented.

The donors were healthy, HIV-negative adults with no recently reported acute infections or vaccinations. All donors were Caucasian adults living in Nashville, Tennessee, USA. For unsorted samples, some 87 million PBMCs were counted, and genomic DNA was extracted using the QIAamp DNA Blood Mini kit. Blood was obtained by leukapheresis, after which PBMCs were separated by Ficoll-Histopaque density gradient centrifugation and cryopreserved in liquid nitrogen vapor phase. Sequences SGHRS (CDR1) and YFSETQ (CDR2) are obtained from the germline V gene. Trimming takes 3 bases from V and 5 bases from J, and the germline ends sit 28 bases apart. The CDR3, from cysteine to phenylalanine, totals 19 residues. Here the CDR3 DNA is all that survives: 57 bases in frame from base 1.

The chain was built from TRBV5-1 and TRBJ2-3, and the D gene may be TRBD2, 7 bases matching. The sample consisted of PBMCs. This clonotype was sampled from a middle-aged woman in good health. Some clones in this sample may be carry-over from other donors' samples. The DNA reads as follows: TGCGCCAGCAGCTGGGGGGGCCCCGGGACGGCGCAACCAAAAGATACGCAGTATTTT. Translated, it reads CASSWGGPGTAQPKDTQYF.